The 29 T cell receptor beta chains given below trace back to one sample, sequenced in a study of T cell responses to AZD1222 COVID-19 vaccine. TCRdb's copy holds only in-frame clones and misses some; the assay was immunoSEQ multiplex PCR. This repertoire shows 150,000 or so clones, 85% to 90% found once; its top ten account for about a fifth. This material consisted of peripheral blood, taken on day 0 of AZD1222 vaccination. These receptors all come from an adult in good health.

This sequence joins TRBV3-1 (or the pseudogene TRBV3-2) and TRBJ1-3, with D possibly TRBD1 on 5 matching bases. The length of the CDR3 is 14 residues. V was pared by 3 bases and J by 4 bases, with 10 bases between. The germline CDR1 and CDR2 sequences are LGHDT and YNNKEL (reference sequence). The CDR3 nucleotides are TGTGCCAGCAGCCAGTGGGGGGTCGGAAACACCATATATTTT. Protein product: CASSQWGVGNTIYF.

The chain joins TRBV10-3 to TRBJ2-2; D unresolved. CDR3 size: 19 residues. Trimming shortened V by 6 bases and J by 0 bases, and 23 bases separated the two germline ends. Germline CDR1 ENHRY, CDR2 SYGVKD. This chain's CDR3 is CAISLNSPRRPTNTGELFF. In nucleotides, the CDR3 is TGTGCCATCAGCCTGAACTCGCCCCGCAGGCCTACGAACACCGGGGAGCTGTTTTTT.

V usage is TRBV11-2 and J usage is TRBJ1-2; 7 bases line up with TRBD1. The trim removed 5 bases at V and 8 bases at J, leaving 8 bases unmatched. Germline assignment: CDR1 SGHAT and CDR2 FQNNGV. The CDR3 contains 13 residues. CDR3 nucleotides: TGTGCCAGCAGCAAACGACAGGGTCTCGGCTACACCTTC. Its protein product is CASSKRQGLGYTF. The complete variable domain, with remaining parts taken from reference TRBV11-2 and TRBJ1-2, reads EAGVAQSPRYKIIEKRQSVAFWCNPISGHATLYWYQQILGQGPKLLIQFQNNGVVDDSQLPKDRFSAERLKGVDSTLKIQPAKLEDSAVYLCASSKRQGLGYTFGSGTRLTVV.

This chain uses TRBV7-2 with TRBJ1-1; 10 bases line up with TRBD1. The V gene end was trimmed by 2 bases and the J gene end by 1 base; junction bases not matched to a gene: 10. CDR3 size: 18 residues. Germline CDR1 is SGHTA and CDR2 is FQGNSA. CDR3 loop: CASSLRPGQGTSNTEAFF. The CDR3 DNA sequence: TGTGCCAGCAGCTTACGGCCGGGACAGGGGACCTCGAACACTGAAGCTTTCTTT.

V usage is TRBV28 and J usage is TRBJ1-6, with unresolved D. From germline, CDR1 is MDHEN and CDR2 SYDVKM. The CDR3 sequence is 12 residues long. V shed 6 bases and J shed 8 bases, with 8 bases lying between them. The CDR3 nucleotides read TGTGCCAGCAGCCCGGGATATTCACCCCTCCACTTT. It is translated as CASSPGYSPLHF.

This chain uses TRBV7-2 with TRBJ2-5; 7 bases line up with TRBD1. This CDR3 has 14 amino acids. The germline V gene has CDR1 SGHTA and CDR2 FQGNSA. The trim removed 5 bases at V and 4 bases at J, leaving 7 bases unmatched. In DNA form, the CDR3 reads TGTGCCAGCAGCCCCCGACAGGGTTCAGAGACCCAGTACTTC. It specifies CASSPRQGSETQYF.

The rearrangement joins TRBV3-1 (or the pseudogene TRBV3-2) to TRBJ2-7; D uncertain. Germline CDR1 and CDR2: LGHDT and YNNKEL (reference sequence). The CDR3 spans 14 residues. Trimming cost V 1 base and J 5 bases, with 12 bases left between them. In nucleotides, the CDR3 is TGTGCCAGCAGCCAAGGAATTAGACGTAACGAGCAGTACTTC. This sequence encodes CASSQGIRRNEQYF.

This chain links TRBV7-2 with TRBJ2-6, with D unclear. This CDR3 is 14 amino acids long. Germline V gene data show CDR1 as SGHTA and CDR2 as FQGNSA. Trimming removed 6 bases at V and 0 bases at J, with 6 bases between. CDR3: CASSRSSGANVLTF. The DNA for the CDR3 is TGTGCCAGCAGTCGAAGCTCTGGGGCCAACGTCCTGACTTTC.

The chain has TRBV20-1 and TRBJ1-2; D might be TRBD1 (6 bases). From germline, CDR1 is DFQATT and CDR2 SNEGSKA (reference sequence). The V gene lost 3 bases and the J gene lost 4 bases, with 12 bases spanning the gap. The CDR3 is 13 amino acids. CDR3 region: CSASAQDSYGYTF. CDR3 coding DNA: TGCAGTGCTAGTGCCCAGGACAGCTATGGCTACACCTTC.

The chain is built from TRBV5-5 and TRBJ2-7; D might be TRBD1 or TRBD2, each matching 6 bases. Deletions cut 0 bases from V and 3 bases from J, with 10 bases between. This CDR3 region has 14 residues. In germline, CDR1 is SGHKS, CDR2 YYEKEE (reference sequence). This CDR3 is CASSLVEGVYEQYF. The CDR3 DNA is TGTGCCAGCAGCTTGGTGGAGGGGGTCTACGAGCAGTACTTC.

V usage is TRBV19 and J usage is TRBJ1-2; 7 bases fit TRBD1. Unmatched junction bases numbered 1, after V lost 6 bases and J lost 3 bases. The CDR3 extends over 12 amino acids. Germline values: CDR1 LNHDA, CDR2 SQIVND (reference sequence). The CDR3 sequence: CASSQGDYGYTF. CDR3 DNA sequence: TGTGCCAGTAGCCAGGGGGACTATGGCTACACCTTC.

The CDR3 DNA is TGTGCCAGCAGCCTCCTCCGGGGACTGAATTACAATGAGCAGTTCTTC. This translates into CASSLLRGLNYNEQFF. V gene TRBV7-2 combines with J gene TRBJ2-1, with a possible D match to TRBD2 (6 bases). Between the trimmed V and J ends, which lost 5 bases and 4 bases, there was a span of 18 bases. The CDR3 sequence is 16 residues long. Germline assignment: CDR1 SGHTA and CDR2 FQGNSA.

The sample holds one count of this clone. CDR3 in amino acids: CASSLAPLWQGGTEAFF. DNA of the CDR3: TGTGCCAGCAGCTTAGCCCCTTTGTGGCAGGGTGGCACTGAAGCTTTCTTT. V usage is TRBV7-2 and J usage is TRBJ1-1, with D maybe TRBD1 (5 bases). The CDR3 totals 17 residues. Germline CDR1 SGHTA, CDR2 FQGNSA. With 0 bases removed from V and 4 bases from J, the gap between germline ends came to 18 bases.

V gene TRBV5-4 combines with J gene TRBJ2-7; 12 bases are shared with TRBD1. V gave up 5 bases and J gave up 4 bases; unmatched junction bases: 7. This CDR3 is 15 amino acids long. Germline loops: CDR1 SGHNT, CDR2 YYREEE (reference sequence). CDR3 bases: TGTGCCAGCAGTCCCGGGACAGGGGGCTGGTACGAGCAGTACTTC. Translated: CASSPGTGGWYEQYF.

In the case of this clone: At one boundary the junction diverges from the germline segment, which might be a read error. The V gene is TRBV15, the J gene TRBJ2-7; D is perhaps TRBD1 (6 bases). The germline gives CDR1 LNHNV, CDR2 YYDKDF (reference sequence). The CDR3 extends over 12 amino acids. The DNA for the CDR3 is TGTGCCACCAGCAGAGATTTGGGACAAACCCAGTTC. It specifies CATSRDLGQTQF.

V is TRBV7-2 and J is TRBJ2-5, with 12 bases lining up with TRBD2. Germline V gene sequence: CDR1 SGHTA, CDR2 FQGNSA. This CDR3 is 15 amino acids long. Trimming cost V 6 bases and J 5 bases; bases outside gene matches: 7. This CDR3 is CASSLAGGRRETQYF. As DNA, the CDR3 is TGTGCCAGCAGTCTAGCGGGGGGGCGGCGGGAGACCCAGTACTTC.

The chain joins TRBV25-1 to TRBJ1-2, with D unclear. The germline gives CDR1 MGHDK, CDR2 SYGVNS. V dropped 10 bases and J dropped 1 base, with 13 bases sitting between them. The CDR3 runs 13 residues. The CDR3 loop reads CATQSAGNYGYTF. The DNA of the CDR3 is TGTGCCACCCAGTCGGCGGGTAACTATGGCTACACCTTC.

This chain connects TRBV5-6 to TRBJ2-7, with 7 nucleotides matching TRBD1. The CDR3 runs 14 residues. J lost 3 bases, V lost 0 bases, and 3 bases had no gene match. The germline V gene encodes CDR1 SGHDT and CDR2 YYEEEE. CDR3 sequence reads: CASSLVRGSYEQYF. CDR3 bases: TGTGCCAGCAGCTTGGTCAGGGGGAGCTACGAGCAGTACTTC.

The rearrangement links TRBV5-1 to TRBJ2-7, with TRBD1 as a possible D gene (6 bases). CDR1 is SGHRS and CDR2 is YFSETQ in the germline V gene. V shed 3 bases and J shed 4 bases, with 14 bases lying between them. The CDR3 totals 14 residues. The CDR3 sequence is CASSYRDISYEQYF. CDR3 nucleotide sequence: TGCGCCAGCAGCTATCGGGACATTTCATACGAGCAGTACTTC.

The gene calls are TRBV7-9 and TRBJ2-7; D uncertain. V was clipped by 1 base and J by 6 bases, with 10 bases between them. The CDR3 consists of 13 residues. CDR1 SEHNR and CDR2 FQNEAQ come from the germline V gene (reference sequence). This CDR3 is CASSLGKLAEQYF. The CDR3 nucleotides read TGTGCCAGCAGCTTAGGAAAACTCGCCGAGCAGTACTTC.

The chain is built from TRBV27 and TRBJ2-1; D perhaps matches TRBD1 (6 bases). This CDR3 spans 13 amino acids. Trimming removed 2 bases at V and 9 bases at J, with 11 bases between. Per the germline V gene, CDR1 is MNHEY and CDR2 is SMNVEV (reference sequence). The CDR3 DNA is TGTGCCAGCAGTTTAACCAGGGGCATTGAGCAGTTCTTC. It yields the protein CASSLTRGIEQFF.

The J gene is TRBJ2-1, the V gene TRBV27; weak D call: TRBD1 (7 bases). CDR3 length: 13 amino acids. The V gene lost 3 bases and the J gene lost 6 bases, with 9 bases spanning the gap. Germline-derived CDR1 and CDR2 are MNHEY and SMNVEV (reference sequence). In nucleotides, the CDR3 is TGTGCCAGCAGTTTTCAGGGGGGCAATGAGCAGTTCTTC. Residues: CASSFQGGNEQFF.

The chain joins TRBV7-6 to TRBJ2-3, with D perhaps TRBD1 (5 bases). Trimming removed 1 base at V and 3 bases at J, with 8 bases between. Germline loops: CDR1 SGHVS, CDR2 FNYEAQ. This CDR3 comprises 14 residues. The CDR3: CASSLGPGTDTQYF. The CDR3 DNA sequence: TGTGCCAGCAGCTTAGGCCCAGGGACAGATACGCAGTATTTT.

This sequence joins TRBV5-1 and TRBJ2-2, with 10 bases aligning to TRBD2. This CDR3 is 15 amino acids long. The germline CDR1 and CDR2 sequences are SGHRS and YFSETQ. The J segment lost 3 bases and the V segment lost 2 bases, leaving 1 base of the junction unmatched. The chain's CDR3 is CASSFGLADTGELFF. The CDR3 DNA sequence: TGCGCCAGCAGCTTTGGACTAGCGGACACCGGGGAGCTGTTTTTT.

This sequence joins TRBV6-5 and TRBJ1-1; D is perhaps TRBD1 (5 bases). The length of the CDR3 is 13 residues. Looked up from germline, CDR1 is MNHEY and CDR2 is SVGAGI. V shed 8 bases and J shed 0 bases, with 10 bases lying between them. The CDR3 nucleotides are TGTGCCAGCCCTACAGGACTGAACACTGAAGCTTTCTTT. Translation: CASPTGLNTEAFF.

This clone came up once. The chain is built from TRBV11-2 and TRBJ1-2; D is uncertain. Germline V gives CDR1 SGHAT, CDR2 FQNNGV. The V gene lost 5 bases and the J gene lost 0 bases, with 4 bases spanning the gap. The CDR3 spans 12 residues. CDR3 nucleotides: TGTGCCAGCAGCAACTCTAACTATGGCTACACCTTC. It translates to CASSNSNYGYTF.

With respect to this clone: This sample also contains other DNA sequences that code for the same CDR3. The chain combines TRBV28 with TRBJ1-5; D not resolved. The CDR3 is made up of 15 amino acids. From germline, CDR1 is MDHEN and CDR2 SYDVKM. The V end lost 3 bases, the J end lost 2 bases, and 11 bases lay between the germline ends. CDR3 nucleotides: TGTGCCAGCAGTTTGTGGGGTAGGGGCAATCAGCCCCAGCATTTT. Its protein is CASSLWGRGNQPQHF.

The gene calls are TRBV2 and TRBJ1-5, with unresolved D. CDR3 length: 14 amino acids. V was trimmed by 3 bases and J by 2 bases, leaving 8 bases between them. Germline V CDR1 and CDR2: SNHLY, FYNNEI. CDR3 protein: CASSDPSGNQPQHF. CDR3 nucleotides: TGTGCCAGCAGTGACCCCTCGGGCAATCAGCCCCAGCATTTT.

The genes are TRBV6-5 and TRBJ1-1; maybe TRBD1 (6 bases). Germline V gene sequence: CDR1 MNHEY, CDR2 SVGAGI. The CDR3 runs 11 residues. V shed 8 bases and J shed 11 bases, with 15 bases lying between them. This CDR3 is CASGPTGLAFF. The CDR3 nucleotides are TGTGCCAGCGGTCCCACAGGGTTGGCTTTCTTT.